This T cell receptor (beta chain) was identified during a study of T-cell memory formation after mild COVID-19. Each CDR3 protein is one row after TCRdb ran MiXCR on the 5' RACE reads. Counted here are over 35,000 distinct CDR3 sequences, roughly 9.8% occurring once; the ten biggest clones make up over 9.5%. The receptor was derived from an adult woman who had mild COVID-19 (a few samples of this study predate the infection). Cell type and time point are not known. Sequencing was done on a sample of PBMCs or a T cell subset sorted from them (not recorded which).

The DNA for the CDR3 is TGTGCCAGCAGCACGCACCGGGATCTCGGTGGCTACACCTTC. This translates into CASSTHRDLGGYTF. V gene TRBV7-2 combines with J gene TRBJ1-2; D remains unclear. The CDR3 extends over 14 amino acids. The V gene lost 5 bases and the J gene lost 7 bases, with 17 bases spanning the gap. CDR1 and CDR2 (germline): SGHTA, FQGNSA.